The present T cell receptor (beta chain) was sequenced within a study of T cell changes during pregnancy in multiple sclerosis. The germline V and J ends were trimmed by 5 bases and 3 bases, with 11 bases remaining between them. Germline assignment: CDR1 PRHDT and CDR2 FYEKMQ (reference sequence). The CDR3 has 14 residues. Some clones are missing from TCRdb's copy, which holds only in-frame ones; the method was immunoSEQ multiplex PCR. The sample contains 65,000 to 90,000 clones, roughly nine tenths of which appear only once. V and J are TRBV13 and TRBJ1-5, with a tentative D call TRBD1 (5 bases). The clonotype was recovered from a female donor with multiple sclerosis, enrolled in a pregnancy study. Sample: peripheral blood, taken in the first trimester of pregnancy. The CDR3 DNA sequence: TGTGCCAGCAGCAACCGGGGACTCAATCAGCCCCAGCATTTT. It specifies CASSNRGLNQPQHF. The full variable domain, completed using reference TRBV13 and TRBJ1-5, is AAGVIQSPRHLIKEKRETATLKCYPIPRHDTVYWYQQGPGQDPQFLISFYEKMQSDKGSIPDRFSAQQFSDYHSELNMSSLELGDSALYFCASSNRGLNQPQHFGDGTRLSIL.